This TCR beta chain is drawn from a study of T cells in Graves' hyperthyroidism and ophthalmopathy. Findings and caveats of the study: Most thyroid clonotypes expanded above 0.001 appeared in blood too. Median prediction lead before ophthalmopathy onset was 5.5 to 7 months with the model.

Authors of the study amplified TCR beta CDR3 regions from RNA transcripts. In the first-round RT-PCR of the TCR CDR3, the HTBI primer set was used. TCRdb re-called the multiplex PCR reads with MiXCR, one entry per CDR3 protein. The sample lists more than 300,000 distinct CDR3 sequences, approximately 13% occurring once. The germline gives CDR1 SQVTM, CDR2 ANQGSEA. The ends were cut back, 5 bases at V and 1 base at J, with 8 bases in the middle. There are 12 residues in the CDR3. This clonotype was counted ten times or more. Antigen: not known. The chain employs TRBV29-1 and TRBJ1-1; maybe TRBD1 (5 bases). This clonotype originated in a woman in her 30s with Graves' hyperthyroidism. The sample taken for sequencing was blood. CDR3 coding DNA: TGCAGCGTTAAGACAGAGAACACTGAAGCTTTCTTT. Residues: CSVKTENTEAFF.